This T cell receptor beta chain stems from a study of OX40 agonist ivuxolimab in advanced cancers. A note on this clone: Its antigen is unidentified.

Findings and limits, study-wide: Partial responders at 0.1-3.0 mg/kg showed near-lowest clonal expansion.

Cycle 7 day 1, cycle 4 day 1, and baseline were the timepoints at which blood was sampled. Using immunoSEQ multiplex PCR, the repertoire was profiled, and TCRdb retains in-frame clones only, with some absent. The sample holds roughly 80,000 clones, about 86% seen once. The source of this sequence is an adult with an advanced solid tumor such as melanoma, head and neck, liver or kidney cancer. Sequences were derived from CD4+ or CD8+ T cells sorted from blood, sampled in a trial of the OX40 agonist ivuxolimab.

The CDR3 reads CASRRDRGNEKLFF. CDR3 nucleotides: TGTGCCAGCAGAAGGGACAGGGGGAATGAAAAACTGTTTTTT. The chain couples TRBV28 to TRBJ1-4, with 11 positions matching TRBD1. Germline values: CDR1 MDHEN, CDR2 SYDVKM. V dropped 6 bases and J dropped 5; count of bases not matched to a gene: 2. The CDR3 is 14 amino acids. The full variable domain, completed using reference TRBV28 and TRBJ1-4, is DVKVTQSSRYLVKRTGEKVFLECVQDMDHENMFWYRQDPGLGLRLIYFSYDVKMKEKGDIPEGYSVSREKKERFSLILESASTNQTSMYLCASRRDRGNEKLFFGSGTQLSVL.